Presented here are 15 T cell receptor beta chains from one specimen sequenced in a study of T cells after yellow fever vaccination (dated by TCRdb to between 2018 and 2021). The library was made by 5' RACE. The sample was run on an Illumina NovaSeq 6000. The public reads were reanalyzed by TCRdb: fastp trimming at Q25, MiXCR alignment, in-frame beta chains only. A single entry per CDR3 protein holds the most common genes and DNA from its merged rows. The sample table contains nearly 300,000 distinct CDR3 sequences; only one count was recorded for around 8.6% of them. The ten top clones hold around 3.1% of the sample. This specimen's treatment or condition label, per the study, means: live attenuated yellow fever vaccine strain. The material sequenced was CD4+ T cells sorted from PBMCs, taken 5 days after the yellow fever booster vaccination. These receptors all come from a man aged 18-30 years who received the YFV17D yellow fever vaccine.

This clonotype occurred a few times. This chain uses TRBV25-1 with TRBJ1-2; 10 bases are shared with TRBD1. The CDR3 loop spans 14 amino acids. V was pared by 8 bases and J by 2 bases, with 5 bases of the junction left unmatched. The germline gives CDR1 MGHDK, CDR2 SYGVNS. CDR3 DNA sequence: TGTGCCAGCGGAGGGACAGGGGTGAACTATGGCTACACCTTC. Translated, it gives CASGGTGVNYGYTF.

This clonotype has only a few counts. The CDR3 nucleotides are TGCAGTGCTCGACCAGGGGACTATGGCTACACCTTC. It yields the protein CSARPGDYGYTF. This chain links TRBV20-1 with TRBJ1-2; possibly TRBD1 for D (6 bases). Germline-derived CDR1 and CDR2 are DFQATT and SNEGSKA (reference sequence). The germline V and J ends were trimmed by 5 bases and 3 bases, with 10 bases remaining between them. This CDR3 is 12 amino acids long.

The chain recombines TRBV6-1 with TRBJ2-7; the D gene is possibly TRBD2 (5 bases). With 4 bases removed from V and 1 base from J, the gap between germline ends came to 14 bases. Germline V CDR1 and CDR2: MNHNS, SASEGT. This CDR3 region has 15 residues. For the CDR3, the DNA is TGTGCCAGCAGTGTTGAACTAGTTGTGTCCTACGAGCAGTACGTC. It is translated as CASSVELVVSYEQYV.

V is TRBV12-3 or TRBV12-4 and J is TRBJ2-7; TRBD1 might be the D (5 bases). Trimming shortened V by 3 bases and J by 4 bases, and 13 bases separated the two germline ends. CDR3 length: 14 amino acids. The CDR3 DNA follows: TGTGCCAGCAGTTTGGGGCAGGTGGGTTACGAGCAGTACGTC. Translating gives CASSLGQVGYEQYV.

Note on this clonotype: At one end, the junction sequence differs from germline, possibly due to a read error. This sequence joins TRBV12-5 and TRBJ2-2, with D possibly TRBD2 on 5 matching bases. Germline assignment: CDR1 LGHNT and CDR2 FRNRAP. This CDR3 comprises 16 residues. The CDR3 is CATRQNLAVKTGELLF. CDR3 nucleotide sequence: TGTGCTACTCGTCAAAACCTGGCCGTTAAGACCGGGGAGCTGCTTTTT.

There are many counts of this clonotype. The CDR3 reads CATSRDGGKETQYF. The CDR3, as DNA: TGTGCCACCAGCAGAGATGGGGGGAAAGAGACCCAGTACTTC. J is TRBJ2-5 and V is TRBV15, with D possibly matching TRBD2 (6 bases). Trimming cost V 0 bases and J 3 bases, with 8 bases left between them. The CDR3 is made up of 14 amino acids. CDR1 and CDR2 (germline): LNHNV, YYDKDF (reference sequence).

The chain couples TRBV6-2 or TRBV6-3 to TRBJ1-4, with a weak D call TRBD1 (5 bases). The ends were cut back, 0 bases at V and 8 bases at J, with 13 bases in the middle. The germline V gene encodes CDR1 MNHEY and CDR2 SVGEGT. The CDR3 length is 15 residues. The CDR3, as DNA: TGTGCCAGCAGTTACTCGAGAGGGGCAAGCGAAAAACTGTTTTTT. Amino acids: CASSYSRGASEKLFF.

This clonotype was observed a few times. The V call is TRBV7-2, the J call TRBJ2-7, with D possibly matching TRBD1 (5 bases). CDR3 size: 16 residues. The germline V gene encodes CDR1 SGHTA and CDR2 FQGNSA. The germline V and J ends were trimmed by 0 bases and 5 bases, with 17 bases remaining between them. The CDR3 DNA sequence: TGTGCCAGCAGCTTAGCGCAGGGCCAACCCCTCCACGAGCAGTACGTC. Its translation is CASSLAQGQPLHEQYV.

This clonotype was picked up a small number of times. The V gene is TRBV9, the J gene TRBJ2-1; D is unresolved. Trimming took 0 bases from V and 5 from J, leaving 12 bases between them. This CDR3 contains 15 residues. Germline V gene sequence: CDR1 SGDLS, CDR2 YYNGEE. Here the CDR3 DNA reads TGTGCCAGCAGCGTAGCTTCCGCCCGGGACAATGAGCAGTTCTTC. Translation: CASSVASARDNEQFF.

This clonotype was counted ten times or more. CDR3 nucleotides: TGTGCCAGCAGCTTGGCCGCGGTCCAAGAGACCCAGTACTTC. Protein: CASSLAAVQETQYF. This chain joins TRBV5-8 and TRBJ2-5, with D unresolved. There are 14 residues in the CDR3. Germline CDR1 and CDR2: SGHTS and YDEGEE. The V and J ends lost 0 bases and 1 base respectively, with 7 bases between them.

The V and J genes are TRBV7-2 and TRBJ2-5; D uncertain. Germline lookup yields CDR1 SGHTA and CDR2 FQGNSA. The CDR3 contains 14 residues. Trimming removed 1 base from V and 5 bases from J, with 11 bases in between. The CDR3 protein is CASSLGQSVETQYF. The CDR3 DNA reads as TGTGCCAGCAGCTTAGGACAATCCGTGGAGACCCAGTACTTC.

This clonotype was detected only a few times. J is TRBJ1-1 and V is TRBV20-1, with TRBD1 as a possible D gene (6 bases). V gave up 3 bases and J gave up 1 base, with 12 bases separating them. CDR1 is DFQATT, CDR2 SNEGSKA, per germline (reference sequence). The CDR3 covers 14 residues. This CDR3 reads CSARAGAENTEAFF. The CDR3, as DNA: TGCAGTGCTAGGGCAGGGGCAGAGAACACTGAAGCTTTCTTT.

The chain combines TRBV4-3 with TRBJ2-1; no firm D call. V lost 0 bases to trimming and J lost 4 bases, with 10 bases between them. CDR1 LGHNA and CDR2 YSLEER come from the germline V gene. CDR3 length equals 15 residues. CDR3 DNA sequence: TGCGCCAGCAGCCAAGAACTATTCGCGTACAATGAGCAGTTCTTC. Encoded protein: CASSQELFAYNEQFF.

This clonotype has just a few counts. For the CDR3, the DNA is TGCAGGGGGGACCGGGGAACTACTGAAGCTTTCTTT. This sequence encodes CRGDRGTTEAFF. This chain joins TRBV20-1 and TRBJ1-1, with D possibly TRBD1 on 5 matching bases. CDR1 and CDR2 (germline): DFQATT, SNEGSKA (reference sequence). This CDR3 has 12 residues.

The chain uses TRBV6-2 or TRBV6-3 and TRBJ1-6; D is unclear. This CDR3 has 14 residues. The germline gives CDR1 MNHEY, CDR2 SVGEGT. V lost 10 bases and J 8 bases, leaving 18 bases between the germline ends. The CDR3 DNA reads TGTGCCACCACTAAGCCGCAGGTCCATTCACCCCTCCACTTT. Residues: CATTKPQVHSPLHF.